This TCR beta chain was obtained from a study of blood T cell repertoires in COVID-19. Using immunoSEQ multiplex PCR, the repertoire was profiled, and TCRdb retains in-frame clones only, with some absent. Among 200,000 to 250,000 clones listed, about nine tenths were seen once. Germline CDR1 and CDR2: MNHNS and SASEGT. Trimming removed 3 bases at V and 5 bases at J, with 16 bases between. The CDR3 is made up of 15 amino acids. The chain carries TRBV6-1 and TRBJ2-5; perhaps TRBD1 as D (6 bases). The sequence derives from a woman in her fifties or sixties in a cohort exposed to, infected with or recovered from COVID-19 (not recorded which). The sample taken for sequencing was PBMCs or T cells enriched from blood (not recorded which). CDR3 protein: CASSEGAGNPETQYF. The CDR3 DNA sequence: TGTGCCAGCAGTGAGGGGGCCGGTAACCCCGAGACCCAGTACTTC.